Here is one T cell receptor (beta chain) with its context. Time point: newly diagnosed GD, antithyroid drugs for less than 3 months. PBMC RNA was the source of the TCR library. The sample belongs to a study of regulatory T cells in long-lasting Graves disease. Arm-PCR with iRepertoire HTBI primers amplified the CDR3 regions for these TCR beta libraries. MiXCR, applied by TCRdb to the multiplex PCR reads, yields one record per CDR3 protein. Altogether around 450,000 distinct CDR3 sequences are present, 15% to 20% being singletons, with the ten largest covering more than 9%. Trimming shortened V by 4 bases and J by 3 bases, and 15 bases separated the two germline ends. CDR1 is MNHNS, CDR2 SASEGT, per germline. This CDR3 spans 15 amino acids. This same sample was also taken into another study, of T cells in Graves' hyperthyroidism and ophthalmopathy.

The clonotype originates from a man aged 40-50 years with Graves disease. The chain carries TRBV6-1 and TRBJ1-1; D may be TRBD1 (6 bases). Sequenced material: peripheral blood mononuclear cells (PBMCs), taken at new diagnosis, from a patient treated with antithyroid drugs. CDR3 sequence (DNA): TGTGCCAGCAGTGCGGTCGGGGGGGCCGACACTGAAGCTTTCTTT. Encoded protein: CASSAVGGADTEAFF.